One and the same sample provided the 3 T cell receptor delta chains below, sequenced in a study of Vδ1+ human thymocytes. Points from the study as a whole: Highly polyclonal TRG and TRD repertoires with Gaussian CDR3 length distributions appeared in thymus.

RNA was extracted from the cells and then reverse transcribed. Multiplex PCR used pooled V-gene forward primers and a constant-region reverse primer to amplify CDR3s. TCRdb ran CATT on the multiplex PCR reads. The table has approximately 19,000 delta-chain clones, around 7.4% seen once. These receptors lack a known antigen. The sample consisted of Vdelta1+ gamma-delta thymocytes from the thymus. Subset meaning: FACS-sorted CD3+ TCRalphabeta- TCRVdelta1+ TCRVdelta2- thymocytes. Receptor source: a child less than two years old who had congenital heart surgery.

The chain links TRDV1 to TRDJ1; TRDD2 matches 9 bases. With 0 bases clipped from V and 10 bases from J, the junction kept 18 bases outside the gene matches. The CDR3 is 18 amino acids. The germline gives CDR1 TSWWSYY, CDR2 QGS. CDR3 amino acids: CALGELRPSYERLRRLIF. The CDR3 DNA sequence: TGTGCTCTTGGGGAACTTCGGCCTTCCTACGAGAGATTGAGAAGACTCATCTTT.

The rearrangement uses TRDV1 and TRDJ1, with 10 bases identical to TRDD3. The CDR3 has 16 amino acids. Looked up from germline, CDR1 is TSWWSYY and CDR2 is QGS. V lost 3 bases to trimming and J lost 7 bases; unmatched junction nucleotides: 11. The CDR3 loop is CALGDLMGGYVGKLIF. The CDR3 DNA reads as TGTGCTCTTGGGGATTTGATGGGGGGATACGTTGGTAAACTCATCTTT.

The rearrangement joins TRDV1 to TRDJ1; 8 nucleotides match TRDD3. The CDR3 has 18 amino acids. Germline CDR1 and CDR2: TSWWSYY and QGS. Trimming took 0 bases from V and 8 from J; bases not matched to a gene: 17. The CDR3 bases are TGTGCTCTTGGGGAACTGGGACATACTGGGGGTCCGACCTACAAACTCATCTTT. It encodes CALGELGHTGGPTYKLIF.